The 2 T cell receptor beta chains below all came from one sample that was sequenced in a study of T cell repertoires in cytomegalovirus infection. TCRdb independently ran MiXCR on the reads; one entry per CDR3 protein. Here the sample spans some 590,000 distinct CDR3 sequences, 40% being singletons. For these TCRs, the target antigens are not known. The sequences come from cultured PBMCs, collected from culture after CMV antigen stimulation. These TCRs come from a human donor in good health (CMV status not recorded). Some clones in this sample may be carry-over from other donors' samples.

This chain links TRBV20-1 with TRBJ1-2; 8 bases map to TRBD1. J gave up 6 bases and V 0 bases, and 12 bases lay outside the gene matches. The CDR3 contains 16 residues. Germline V lookup: CDR1 DFQATT, CDR2 SNEGSKA (reference sequence). DNA of the CDR3: TGCAGTGCTAGAGATTCCGAGACAGGGGTTCATGATGGCTACACCTTC. This gives the protein CSARDSETGVHDGYTF.

The chain joins TRBV11-3 to TRBJ2-7; no definite D call. Germline V gene data show CDR1 as SGHNT and CDR2 as YENEEA. Trimming stripped 3 bases from V and 7 bases from J, with 10 bases between. The CDR3 is made up of 12 amino acids. Written as DNA, the CDR3 is TGTGCCAGCAGCTTTTCTAACGGAGAGCAGTACTTC. This sequence encodes CASSFSNGEQYF.